This entry concerns a single TCR beta chain. The antigen is not known. Measured with immunoSEQ multiplex PCR; TCRdb has only the in-frame clones, and not every one. The sample has tens of thousands of clones, 85% to 95% seen once. The sample comes from a study of siplizumab effects on memory and regulatory T cells. Study-level results: Roughly 80-96% of proliferating clones (CD4+ or CD8+) could not be assigned a naive or memory phenotype. Naive T cells seemed more diverse than memory cells; they also seemed major alloresponse contributors. Confirmation that proliferating Tregs from siplizumab cultures had suppressive function was not obtained.

The clonotype originates from a human donor in good health. Material: CD8+ T cells sorted from blood.

The CDR3, as DNA: TGTGCCAGCAGCCTTATCGGGGACTACGAGCAGTACTTC. Its translation: CASSLIGDYEQYF. The chain joins TRBV27 to TRBJ2-7; D perhaps matches TRBD2 (5 bases). This CDR3 comprises 13 residues. CDR1 is MNHEY, CDR2 SMNVEV, per germline (reference sequence). Trimming removed 6 bases at V and 3 bases at J, with 12 bases between.